The source of this TCR beta chain is a study of CD8+ T cells in alopecia areata. Study-wide findings and caveats: Normal scalp had lower clonality than lesional scalp, with alopecia totalis/universalis lesions showing this most strongly.

The CDR3 spans 14 residues. The V gene lost 11 bases and the J gene lost 7 bases, with 21 bases spanning the gap. Per germline, CDR1 SNHLY and CDR2 FYNNEI. Of note for this clone: Its antigen is not identified.

Following extraction, RNA underwent reverse transcription to cDNA, which served as the sequencing template. Using immunoSEQ multiplex PCR, the repertoire was profiled, and TCRdb retains in-frame clones only, with some absent. Altogether under 150,000 clones are present, roughly 58% being singletons, with the ten largest covering less than 40%. This sequence joins TRBV2 and TRBJ2-1; weak D call: TRBD2 (5 bases). The receptor was derived from a human donor in good health. The sequenced sample was CD8+ T cells sorted from blood. The CDR3 bases are TGTGCCGAGGTCCTAGCCTCGCCCAAGAATGAGCAGTTCTTC. Its translation is CAEVLASPKNEQFF.